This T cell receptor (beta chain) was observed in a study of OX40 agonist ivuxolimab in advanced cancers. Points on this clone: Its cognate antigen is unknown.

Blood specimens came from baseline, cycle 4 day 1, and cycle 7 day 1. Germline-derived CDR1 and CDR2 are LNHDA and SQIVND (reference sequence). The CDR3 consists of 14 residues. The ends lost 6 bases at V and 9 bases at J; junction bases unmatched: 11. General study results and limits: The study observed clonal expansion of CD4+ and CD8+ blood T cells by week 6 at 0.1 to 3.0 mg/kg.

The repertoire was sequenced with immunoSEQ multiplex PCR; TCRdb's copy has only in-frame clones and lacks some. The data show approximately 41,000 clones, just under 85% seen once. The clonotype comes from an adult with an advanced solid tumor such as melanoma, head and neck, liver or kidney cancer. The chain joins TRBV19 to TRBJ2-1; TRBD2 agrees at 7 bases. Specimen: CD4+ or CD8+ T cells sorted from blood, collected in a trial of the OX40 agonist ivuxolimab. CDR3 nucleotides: TGTGCCAGTAGGCCGGGACCTGGCGGGGGTGAGCAGTTCTTC. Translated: CASRPGPGGGEQFF.